The rows below give T cell receptor beta chains drawn from one sample of a study of spatial heterogeneity in lung cancer. TCRdb fed the 5' RACE reads into MiXCR, producing one record per CDR3 protein. The sample lists roughly 46,000 distinct CDR3 sequences; about 12% were seen once. The sample was PBMCs, taken at follow-up. Receptors were obtained from a male donor with early-stage non-small cell lung cancer. CDR3s include the opening cysteine and the closing phenylalanine or tryptophan. A D gene is named only where the DNA matches it firmly. Size values are once, few and many counts, or a class for expanded clones, and some rows have none.

clone_size	j_call	d_call	v_call	cdr3_aa	cdr3_nt
-	TRBJ2-7	TRBD2	TRBV5-4	CASSSAGGSAEQYF	TGTGCCAGCAGCTCAGCGGGAGGGTCGGCCGAGCAGTACTTC
many	TRBJ2-4	-	TRBV6-2/TRBV6-3	CASSRTGAKNIQYF	TGTGCCAGCAGCCGAACGGGGGCCAAAAACATTCAGTACTTC
-	TRBJ2-2	TRBD2	TRBV4-2	CASSQGALAGANTGELFF	TGTGCCAGCAGCCAAGGGGCCCTAGCGGGAGCGAACACCGGGGAGCTGTTTTTT
-	TRBJ2-7	-	TRBV3-1	CASSQEGREQYF	TGTGCCAGCAGCCAAGAGGGGAGAGAGCAGTACTTC
-	TRBJ2-7	TRBD2	TRBV12-3/TRBV12-4	CASSSNSGGIEQYF	TGTGCCAGCAGTTCAAATAGCGGGGGGATCGAGCAGTACTTC
many	TRBJ1-1	-	TRBV19	CASVIGQKAFF	TGTGCCAGTGTTATAGGACAAAAAGCTTTCTTT
few	TRBJ1-4	-	TRBV18	CASSPGLNEKLFF	TGTGCCAGCTCACCGGGGCTTAATGAAAAACTGTTTTTT
many	TRBJ2-2	-	TRBV24-1	CATTSEDTGELFF	TGTGCCACCACGTCAGAGGACACCGGGGAGCTGTTTTTT
-	TRBJ2-7	TRBD2	TRBV7-2	CASSLAQLAGAHEQYF	TGTGCCAGCAGCTTAGCGCAACTAGCGGGAGCACACGAGCAGTACTTC
many	TRBJ1-2	-	TRBV7-8	CASSSSNGWSGRGDYGYTF	TGTGCCAGCAGCTCATCGAACGGGTGGTCGGGGCGCGGGGACTATGGCTACACCTTC
few	TRBJ2-7	-	TRBV20-1	CSASSQGDTYEQYF	TGCAGTGCTAGTTCCCAGGGAGATACCTACGAGCAGTACTTC
few	TRBJ1-2	-	TRBV28	CASSFSTSGYGYTF	TGTGCCAGCAGTTTCTCCACCTCGGGGTATGGCTACACCTTC
many	TRBJ2-3	TRBD2	TRBV20-1	CSASGLAADTQYF	TGCAGTGCTTCGGGACTAGCGGCAGATACGCAGTATTTT
many	TRBJ2-6	TRBD2	TRBV20-1	CSARDQREEGANVLTF	TGCAGTGCTAGAGATCAACGGGAGGAAGGGGCCAACGTCCTGACTTTC
many	TRBJ2-5	-	TRBV2	CASKRTEVQETQYF	TGTGCCAGCAAAAGGACGGAAGTCCAAGAGACCCAGTACTTC
many	TRBJ2-1	TRBD1	TRBV11-2	CASSLTGSNEQFF	TGTGCCAGCAGCTTGACAGGGTCAAATGAGCAGTTCTTC
few	TRBJ2-1	TRBD2	TRBV6-5	CASSSGLAGSSSYNEQFF	TGTGCCAGCAGTTCGGGACTAGCGGGGTCCAGCTCCTACAATGAGCAGTTCTTC
many	TRBJ2-1	-	TRBV15	CATSPGFTSSYNEQFF	TGTGCCACCTCCCCGGGGTTCACTAGCTCCTACAATGAGCAGTTCTTC
many	TRBJ1-3	TRBD1	TRBV5-4	CASSLTRGTGGENTIYF	TGTGCCAGCAGCTTGACTCGAGGGACAGGGGGCGAAAACACCATATATTTT
-	TRBJ2-1	TRBD2	TRBV5-1	CASSPTSGSYNEQFF	TGCGCCAGCAGCCCAACTAGCGGCTCCTACAATGAGCAGTTCTTC
many	TRBJ2-3	TRBD1	TRBV4-3	CASSQDRGITDTQYF	TGCGCCAGCAGCCAGGACAGGGGTATTACAGATACGCAGTATTTT
few	TRBJ2-6	-	TRBV7-3	CASSPTSGANVLTF	TGTGCCAGCAGCCCGACTTCTGGGGCCAACGTCCTGACTTTC
few	TRBJ1-2	TRBD1	TRBV11-1	CASSLPGQSYTF	TGTGCCAGCAGCTTGCCGGGACAGTCCTACACCTTC
-	TRBJ1-5	TRBD1	TRBV7-2	CASSVPGTGRQHF	TGTGCCAGCAGTGTACCAGGGACAGGTCGCCAGCATTTT
-	TRBJ2-7	-	TRBV30	CAWSRGDRYEQYF	TGTGCCTGGAGCCGCGGGGATAGGTACGAGCAGTACTTC
many	TRBJ1-4	-	TRBV12-3/TRBV12-4	CASSRHGTNEKLFF	TGTGCCAGCAGTAGACACGGAACTAATGAAAAACTGTTTTTT
few	TRBJ2-3	TRBD1	TRBV7-2	CASSFTGTESTDTQYF	TGTGCCAGCAGCTTTACCGGGACAGAAAGCACAGATACGCAGTATTTT
-	TRBJ2-3	-	TRBV12-3/TRBV12-4	CASSFPQGTRFGTQYF	TGTGCCAGCAGTTTCCCCCAGGGGACCCGTTTTGGTACGCAGTATTTT
-	TRBJ1-5	-	TRBV29-1	CSVRWGINQPQHF	TGCAGCGTTCGTTGGGGGATAAATCAGCCCCAGCATTTT
many	TRBJ2-7	-	TRBV6-5	CASSYSRAGLNHEQYF	TGTGCCAGCAGTTACTCGAGGGCAGGGCTGAACCACGAGCAGTACTTC
many	TRBJ2-4	TRBD2	TRBV7-2	CASSSVGLAGGSKNIQYF	TGTGCCAGCAGCTCCGTAGGACTAGCGGGAGGCTCCAAAAACATTCAGTACTTC
-	TRBJ2-7	TRBD2	TRBV25-1	CASSDRGGTGEQYF	TGTGCCAGCAGTGATCGGGGGGGAACGGGAGAGCAGTACTTC
few	TRBJ1-1	TRBD1	TRBV28	CASSLPGQGPRAFF	TGTGCCAGCAGTTTACCGGGACAGGGACCTCGAGCTTTCTTT
many	TRBJ1-2	-	TRBV20-1	CSAREKGNYGYTF	TGCAGTGCTAGAGAGAAGGGGAACTATGGCTACACCTTC
many	TRBJ2-3	-	TRBV4-3	CASSQALATDTQYF	TGCGCCAGCAGCCAAGCCTTAGCAACAGATACGCAGTATTTT
few	TRBJ2-5	-	TRBV19	CASSSGPETQYF	TGTGCCAGTAGTAGCGGCCCCGAGACCCAGTACTTC
-	TRBJ1-6	-	TRBV6-6	CASSYSTYPLYNSPLHF	TGTGCCAGCAGTTACTCAACATACCCTCTCTATAATTCACCCCTCCACTTT
many	TRBJ2-1	TRBD1	TRBV29-1	CSGRTGLDGEQFF	TGCAGCGGGAGGACAGGGTTGGACGGTGAGCAGTTCTTC
many	TRBJ1-3	TRBD1	TRBV12-3/TRBV12-4	CASSQGAGNTIYF	TGTGCCAGCAGCCAGGGGGCTGGAAACACCATATATTTT
many	TRBJ1-1	-	TRBV29-1	CSVTTGMNTEAFF	TGCAGCGTTACGACAGGAATGAACACTGAAGCTTTCTTT
few	TRBJ2-5	TRBD2	TRBV10-3	CAISEPRLAVETQYF	TGTGCCATCAGTGAGCCCCGACTAGCGGTAGAGACCCAGTACTTC